The T cell receptor (beta chain) described here comes from a study of regulatory T cells in long-lasting Graves disease. The study's findings and limits: Persistent patients had more shared public clonotypes (about 2,800) than new patients (966).

For TCR beta, libraries came from iRepertoire HTBI primers and Arm-PCR of CDR3 regions. TCRdb re-called the multiplex PCR reads through MiXCR, storing one row per CDR3 protein. The table lists hundreds of thousands of distinct CDR3 sequences, 15% to 20% of them singletons. Note on this clonotype: Antigen: not known.

Time point reported: newly diagnosed GD, antithyroid drugs for less than 3 months. TCR sequences were obtained from RNA taken from PBMCs. This sample was shared with a second study, whose subject was T cells in Graves' hyperthyroidism and ophthalmopathy.

This specimen was peripheral blood mononuclear cells (PBMCs), taken at new diagnosis, from a patient treated with antithyroid drugs. This receptor was identified in a man aged 18 to 30 with Graves disease.

The CDR3 sequence: CATSRRTGEGEQYF. The CDR3 nucleotides read TGTGCCACCAGCAGAAGGACAGGGGAGGGAGAGCAGTACTTC. V usage is TRBV15 and J usage is TRBJ2-7; 9 bases are a match to TRBD1. In germline, CDR1 is LNHNV, CDR2 YYDKDF (reference sequence). V lost 2 bases and J lost 7; bases outside the gene matches: 6. This CDR3 has 14 amino acids.